This T cell receptor (beta chain) was retrieved from a study of identical twins. TCRdb processed the 5' RACE reads anew with MiXCR; each CDR3 protein has one entry. This table holds some 1,600,000 distinct CDR3 sequences, less than 40% found once. This clonotype was observed a handful of times. CDR1 is MGHDK, CDR2 SYGVNS, per germline. Deletions cut 8 bases from V and 4 bases from J, with 20 bases between. The CDR3 is 15 residues long. The specimen was cord blood. The V and J genes are TRBV25-1 and TRBJ1-1; a possible D gene is TRBD1 (5 bases). The sequence was obtained from a newborn girl in good health. CDR3 protein: CASQTGARGPTEAFF. The CDR3 DNA reads as TGTGCCAGCCAAACGGGAGCTCGGGGACCCACTGAAGCTTTCTTT.